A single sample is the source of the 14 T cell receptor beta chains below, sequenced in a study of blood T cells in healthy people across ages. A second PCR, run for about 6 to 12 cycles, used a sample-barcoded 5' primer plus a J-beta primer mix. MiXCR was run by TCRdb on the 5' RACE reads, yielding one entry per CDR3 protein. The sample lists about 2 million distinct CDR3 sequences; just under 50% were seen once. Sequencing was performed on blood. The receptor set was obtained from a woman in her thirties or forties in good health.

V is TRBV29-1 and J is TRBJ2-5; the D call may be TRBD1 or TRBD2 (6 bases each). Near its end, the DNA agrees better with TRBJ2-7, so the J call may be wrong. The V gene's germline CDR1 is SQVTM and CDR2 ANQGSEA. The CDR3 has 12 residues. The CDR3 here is CSVAPGADEQYF. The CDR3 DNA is TGCAGCGTCGCCCCGGGGGCGGACGAGCAGTACTTC.

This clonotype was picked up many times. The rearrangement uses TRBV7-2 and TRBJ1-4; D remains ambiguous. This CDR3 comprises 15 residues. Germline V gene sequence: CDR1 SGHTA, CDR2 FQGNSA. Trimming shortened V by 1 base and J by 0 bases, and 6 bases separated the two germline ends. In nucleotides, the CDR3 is TGTGCCAGCAGCTTAGGGGCAGCAACTAATGAAAAACTGTTTTTT. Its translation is CASSLGAATNEKLFF.

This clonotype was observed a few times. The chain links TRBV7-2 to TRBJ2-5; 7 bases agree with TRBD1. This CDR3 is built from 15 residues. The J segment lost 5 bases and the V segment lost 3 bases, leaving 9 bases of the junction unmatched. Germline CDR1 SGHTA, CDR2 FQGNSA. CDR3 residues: CASSLSSTGSETQYF. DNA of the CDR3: TGTGCCAGCAGCTTGAGTTCGACAGGGAGCGAGACCCAGTACTTC.

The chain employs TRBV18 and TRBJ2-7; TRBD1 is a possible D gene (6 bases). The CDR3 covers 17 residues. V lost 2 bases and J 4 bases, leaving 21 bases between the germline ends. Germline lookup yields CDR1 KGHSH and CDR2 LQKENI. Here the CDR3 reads CASSPGGHSIGNYEQYF. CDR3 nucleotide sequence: TGTGCCAGCTCACCAGGGGGACACAGCATAGGGAATTACGAGCAGTACTTC.

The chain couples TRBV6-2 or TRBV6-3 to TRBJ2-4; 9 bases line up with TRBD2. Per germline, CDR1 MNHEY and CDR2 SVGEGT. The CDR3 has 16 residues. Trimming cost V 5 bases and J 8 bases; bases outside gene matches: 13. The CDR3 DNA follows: TGTGCCAGCAGTCCAAACGGACTAGCGAGTCGAGACATTCAGTACTTC. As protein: CASSPNGLASRDIQYF.

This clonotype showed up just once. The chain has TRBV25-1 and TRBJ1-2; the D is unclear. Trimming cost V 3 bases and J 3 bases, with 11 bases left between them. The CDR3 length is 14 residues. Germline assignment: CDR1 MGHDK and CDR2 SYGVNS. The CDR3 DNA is TGTGCCAGCAGTGAGGCCAGGTTCGACTATGGCTACACCTTC. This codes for CASSEARFDYGYTF.

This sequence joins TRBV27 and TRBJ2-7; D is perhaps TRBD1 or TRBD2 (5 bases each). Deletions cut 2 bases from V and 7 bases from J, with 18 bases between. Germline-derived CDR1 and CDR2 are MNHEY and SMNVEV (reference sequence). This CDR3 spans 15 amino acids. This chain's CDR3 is CASSLGTGPNNEQYF. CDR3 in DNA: TGTGCCAGCAGTTTAGGAACGGGGCCCAACAATGAGCAGTACTTC.

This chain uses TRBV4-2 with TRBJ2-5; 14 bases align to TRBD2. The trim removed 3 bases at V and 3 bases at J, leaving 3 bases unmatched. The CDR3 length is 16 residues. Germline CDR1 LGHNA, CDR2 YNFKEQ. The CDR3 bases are TGTGCCAGCAGCCAGACTAGCGGGGGGGTTAAAGAGACCCAGTACTTC. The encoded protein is CASSQTSGGVKETQYF.

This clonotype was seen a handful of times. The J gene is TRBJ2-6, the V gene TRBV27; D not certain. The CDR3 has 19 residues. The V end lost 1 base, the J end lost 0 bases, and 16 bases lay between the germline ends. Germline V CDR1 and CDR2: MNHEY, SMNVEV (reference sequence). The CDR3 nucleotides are TGTGCCAGCAGTTTATTTTGGTCGGATGGGTACTCTGGGGCCAACGTCCTGACTTTC. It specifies CASSLFWSDGYSGANVLTF.

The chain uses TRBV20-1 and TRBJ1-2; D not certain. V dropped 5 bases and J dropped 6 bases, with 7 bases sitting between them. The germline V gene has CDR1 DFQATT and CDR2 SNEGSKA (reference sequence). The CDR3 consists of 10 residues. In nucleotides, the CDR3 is TGCAGTGCTGTGGGGAATGGCTACACCTTC. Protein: CSAVGNGYTF.

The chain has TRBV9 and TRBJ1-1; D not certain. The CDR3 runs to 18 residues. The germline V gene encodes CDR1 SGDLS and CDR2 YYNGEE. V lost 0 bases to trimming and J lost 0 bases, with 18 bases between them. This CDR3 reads CASSVEAGEREVNTEAFF. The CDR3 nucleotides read TGTGCCAGCAGCGTAGAGGCCGGTGAGCGAGAAGTGAACACTGAAGCTTTCTTT. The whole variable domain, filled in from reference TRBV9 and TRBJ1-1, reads DSGVTQTPKHLITATGQRVTLRCSPRSGDLSVYWYQQSLDQGLQFLIQYYNGEERAKGNILERFSAQQFPDLHSELNLSSLELGDSALYFCASSVEAGEREVNTEAFFGQGTRLTVV.

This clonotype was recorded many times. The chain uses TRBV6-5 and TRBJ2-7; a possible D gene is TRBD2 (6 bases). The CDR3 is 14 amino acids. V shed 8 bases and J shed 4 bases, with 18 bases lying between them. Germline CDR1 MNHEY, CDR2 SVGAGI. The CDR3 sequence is CASRPSGAGYEQYF. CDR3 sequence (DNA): TGTGCCAGCCGACCTTCCGGGGCGGGATACGAGCAGTACTTC.

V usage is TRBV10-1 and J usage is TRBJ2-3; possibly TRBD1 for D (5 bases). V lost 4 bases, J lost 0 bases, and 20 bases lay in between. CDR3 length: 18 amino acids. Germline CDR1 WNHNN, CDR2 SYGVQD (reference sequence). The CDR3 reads CASSGNRDRGPSTDTQYF. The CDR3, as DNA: TGCGCCAGCAGTGGGAACCGAGACAGAGGACCTAGCACAGATACGCAGTATTTT.

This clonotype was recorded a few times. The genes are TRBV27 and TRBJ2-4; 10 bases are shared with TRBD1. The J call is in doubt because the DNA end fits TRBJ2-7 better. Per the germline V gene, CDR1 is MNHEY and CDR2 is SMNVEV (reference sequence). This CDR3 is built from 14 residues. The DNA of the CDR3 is TGTGCCAGCAGGTCCGGGACAGGGGCCCACGAGCAGTACTTC. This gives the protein CASRSGTGAHEQYF.